The subject of this entry is one T cell receptor beta chain. Its antigen is not known. The data were obtained in a study of brain metastases from non-small cell lung cancer. Study findings and constraints: Expanded T-cell clones appeared in around 64% of brain metastases over primaries. T-cell infiltration was lower in brain metastases than primaries (P < 0.001).

Trimming stripped 7 bases from V and 9 bases from J, with 18 bases between. The CDR3 is 13 residues long. The table came from immunoSEQ multiplex PCR; TCRdb's copy has only in-frame clones and leaves some out. Of approximately 5,000 clones listed, approximately 85% are singletons. The chain uses TRBV12-3 or TRBV12-4 and TRBJ1-1, with D possibly being TRBD1 (5 bases). The clonotype was recovered from a donor aged 40 or over with non-small cell lung cancer. Sequenced sample: primary lung tumor tissue. The chain's CDR3 is CASTVSGSMKAFF. CDR3 sequence (DNA): TGTGCCAGCACTGTATCAGGGAGTATGAAAGCTTTCTTT.